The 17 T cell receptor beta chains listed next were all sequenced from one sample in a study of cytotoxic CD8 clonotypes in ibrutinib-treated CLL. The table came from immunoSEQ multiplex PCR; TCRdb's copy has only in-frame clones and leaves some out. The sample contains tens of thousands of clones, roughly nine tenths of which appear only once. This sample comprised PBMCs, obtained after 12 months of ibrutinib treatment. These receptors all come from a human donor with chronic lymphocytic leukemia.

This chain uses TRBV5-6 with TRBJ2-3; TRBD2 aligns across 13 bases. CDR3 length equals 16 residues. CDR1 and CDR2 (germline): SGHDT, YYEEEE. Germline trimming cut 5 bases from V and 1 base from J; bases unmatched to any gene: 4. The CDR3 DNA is TGTGCCAGCAGTATACTAGCGGGAGGGGGCACAGATACGCAGTATTTT. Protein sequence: CASSILAGGGTDTQYF.

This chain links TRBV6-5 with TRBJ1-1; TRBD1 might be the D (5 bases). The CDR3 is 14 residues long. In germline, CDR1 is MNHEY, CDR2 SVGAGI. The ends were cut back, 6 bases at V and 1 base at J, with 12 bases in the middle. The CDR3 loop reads CASSPDTWNTEAFF. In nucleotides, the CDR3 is TGTGCCAGCAGCCCGGACACATGGAACACTGAAGCTTTCTTT.

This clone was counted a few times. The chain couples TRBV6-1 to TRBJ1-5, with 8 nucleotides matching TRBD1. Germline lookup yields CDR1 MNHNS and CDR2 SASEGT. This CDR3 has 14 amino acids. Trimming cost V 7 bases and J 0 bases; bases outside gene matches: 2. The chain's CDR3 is CASTDRGSNQPQHF. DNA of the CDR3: TGTGCCAGCACCGACAGGGGTAGCAATCAGCCCCAGCATTTT.

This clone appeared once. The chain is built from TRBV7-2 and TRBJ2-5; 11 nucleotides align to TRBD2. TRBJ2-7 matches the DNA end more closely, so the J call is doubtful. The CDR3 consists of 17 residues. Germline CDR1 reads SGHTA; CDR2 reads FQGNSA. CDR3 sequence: CASSFIGTSGLAYEQYF. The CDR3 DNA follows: TGTGCCAGCAGCTTTATCGGGACTAGCGGCCTAGCCTACGAGCAGTACTTC.

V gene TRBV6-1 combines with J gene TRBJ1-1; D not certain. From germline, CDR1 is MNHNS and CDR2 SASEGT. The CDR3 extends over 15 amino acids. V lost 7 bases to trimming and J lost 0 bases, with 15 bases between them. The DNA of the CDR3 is TGTGCCAGCACTTTACGGAGAGATTTGAACACTGAAGCTTTCTTT. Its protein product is CASTLRRDLNTEAFF.

CDR3 nucleotide sequence: TGTGCCGCCGTTAGAGGGGGCTATCGCTATGGCTACACCTTC. Translation gives CAAVRGGYRYGYTF. The chain uses TRBV6-5 and TRBJ1-2; 7 positions match TRBD1. The CDR3 runs 14 residues. The trim removed 11 bases at V and 4 bases at J, leaving 13 bases unmatched. Germline V gene sequence: CDR1 MNHEY, CDR2 SVGAGI.

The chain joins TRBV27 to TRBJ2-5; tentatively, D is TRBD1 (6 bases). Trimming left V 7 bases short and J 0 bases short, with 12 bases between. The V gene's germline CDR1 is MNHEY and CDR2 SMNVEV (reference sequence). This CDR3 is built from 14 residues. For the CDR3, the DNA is TGTGCCAGCAAGGACAGCCTGTACCAAGAGACCCAGTACTTC. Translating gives CASKDSLYQETQYF.

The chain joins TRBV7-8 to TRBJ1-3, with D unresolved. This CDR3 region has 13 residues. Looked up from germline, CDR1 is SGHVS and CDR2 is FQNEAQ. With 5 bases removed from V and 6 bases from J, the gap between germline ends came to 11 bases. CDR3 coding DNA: TGTGCCAGCAGCCAAGGGCTATCAAACACCATATATTTT. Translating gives CASSQGLSNTIYF.

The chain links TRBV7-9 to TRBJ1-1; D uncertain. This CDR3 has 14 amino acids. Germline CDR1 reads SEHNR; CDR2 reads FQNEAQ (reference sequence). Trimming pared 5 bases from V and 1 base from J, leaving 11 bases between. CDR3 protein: CASSPRAENTEAFF. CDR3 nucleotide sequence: TGTGCCAGCAGCCCGCGGGCAGAGAACACTGAAGCTTTCTTT.

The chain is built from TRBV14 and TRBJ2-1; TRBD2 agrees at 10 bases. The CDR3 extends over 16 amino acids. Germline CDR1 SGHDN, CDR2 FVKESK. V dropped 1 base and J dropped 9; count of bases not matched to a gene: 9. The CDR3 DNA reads TGTGCCAGCAGCCAAGGACTAGCGGGTTTTGGAGGTGAGCAGTTCTTC. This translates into CASSQGLAGFGGEQFF.

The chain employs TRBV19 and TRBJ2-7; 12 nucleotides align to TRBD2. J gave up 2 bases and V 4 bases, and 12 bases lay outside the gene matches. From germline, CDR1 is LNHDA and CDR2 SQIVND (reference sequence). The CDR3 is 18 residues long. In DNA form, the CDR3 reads TGTGCCAGTAGTACCCATCTGAGACTAGCGGGAGCCCCCTACGAGCAGTACTTC. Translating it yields CASSTHLRLAGAPYEQYF.

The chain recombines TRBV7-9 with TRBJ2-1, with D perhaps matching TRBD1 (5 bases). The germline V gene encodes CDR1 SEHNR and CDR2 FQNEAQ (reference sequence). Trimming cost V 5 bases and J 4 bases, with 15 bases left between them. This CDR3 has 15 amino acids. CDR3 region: CASSPAGQRYNEQFF. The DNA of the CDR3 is TGTGCCAGCAGCCCGGCAGGACAACGATACAATGAGCAGTTCTTC.

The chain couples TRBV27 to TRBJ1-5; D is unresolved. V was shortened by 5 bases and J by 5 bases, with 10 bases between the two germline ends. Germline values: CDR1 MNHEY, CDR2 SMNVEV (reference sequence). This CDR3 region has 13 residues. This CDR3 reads CASSPRLYQPQHF. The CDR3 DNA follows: TGTGCCAGCAGTCCCCGTTTATATCAGCCCCAGCATTTT.

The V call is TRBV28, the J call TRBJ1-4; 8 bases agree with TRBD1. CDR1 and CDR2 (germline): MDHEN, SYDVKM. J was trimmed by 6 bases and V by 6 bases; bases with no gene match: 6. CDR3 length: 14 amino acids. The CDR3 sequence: CASRLDRAYEKLFF. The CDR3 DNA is TGTGCCAGCAGATTGGACAGGGCCTATGAAAAACTGTTTTTT.

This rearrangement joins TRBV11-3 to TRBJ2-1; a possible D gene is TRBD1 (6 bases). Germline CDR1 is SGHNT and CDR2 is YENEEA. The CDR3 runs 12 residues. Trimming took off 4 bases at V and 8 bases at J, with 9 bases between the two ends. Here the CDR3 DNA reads TGTGCCAGCAGCTCACAGGGCCATGAGCAGTTCTTC. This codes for CASSSQGHEQFF.

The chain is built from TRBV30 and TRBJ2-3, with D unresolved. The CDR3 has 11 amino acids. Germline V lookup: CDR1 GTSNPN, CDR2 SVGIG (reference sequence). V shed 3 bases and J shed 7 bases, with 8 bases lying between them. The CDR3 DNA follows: TGTGCCTGGAGGCCGGGTTATACGCAGTATTTT. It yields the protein CAWRPGYTQYF.

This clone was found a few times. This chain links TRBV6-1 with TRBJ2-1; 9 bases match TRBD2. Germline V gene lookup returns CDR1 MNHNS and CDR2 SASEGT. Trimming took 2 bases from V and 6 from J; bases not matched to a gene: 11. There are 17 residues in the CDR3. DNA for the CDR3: TGTGCCAGCAGTGAAAGAGTAGCGGGAGACGCGAGCAATGAGCAGTTCTTC. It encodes CASSERVAGDASNEQFF.